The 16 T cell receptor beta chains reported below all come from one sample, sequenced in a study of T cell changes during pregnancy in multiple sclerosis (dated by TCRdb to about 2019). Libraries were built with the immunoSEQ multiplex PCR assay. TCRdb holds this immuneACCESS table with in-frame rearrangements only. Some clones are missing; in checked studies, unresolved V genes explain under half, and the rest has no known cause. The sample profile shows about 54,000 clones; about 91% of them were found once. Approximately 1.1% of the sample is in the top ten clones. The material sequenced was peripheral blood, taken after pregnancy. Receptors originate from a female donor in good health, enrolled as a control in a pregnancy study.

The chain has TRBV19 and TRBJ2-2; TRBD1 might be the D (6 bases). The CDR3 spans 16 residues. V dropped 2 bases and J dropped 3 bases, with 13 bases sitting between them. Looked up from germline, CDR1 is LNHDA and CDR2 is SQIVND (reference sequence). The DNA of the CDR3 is TGTGCCAGTAGTATAAGTGGGGGCGTTTACACCGGGGAGCTGTTTTTT. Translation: CASSISGGVYTGELFF.

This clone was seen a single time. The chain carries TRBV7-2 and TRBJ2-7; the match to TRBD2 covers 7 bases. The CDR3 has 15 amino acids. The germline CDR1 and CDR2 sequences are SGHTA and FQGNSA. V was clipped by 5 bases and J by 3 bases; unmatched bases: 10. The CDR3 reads CASSPIAGEGYEQYF. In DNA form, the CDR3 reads TGTGCCAGCAGCCCCATCGCGGGAGAGGGCTACGAGCAGTACTTC.

CDR3 coding DNA: TGTGCCAGCAGCTTAGAAGAGGGCAGAACCTACGAGCAGTACTTC. It is translated as CASSLEEGRTYEQYF. The chain employs TRBV7-2 and TRBJ2-7; weak D call: TRBD2 (5 bases). V lost 1 base, J lost 2 bases, and 12 bases lay in between. Germline CDR1 is SGHTA and CDR2 is FQGNSA. This CDR3 comprises 15 residues.

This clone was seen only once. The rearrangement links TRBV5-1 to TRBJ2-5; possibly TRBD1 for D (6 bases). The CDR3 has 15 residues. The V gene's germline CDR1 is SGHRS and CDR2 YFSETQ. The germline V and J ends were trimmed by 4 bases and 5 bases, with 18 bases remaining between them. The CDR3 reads CASSILQGSYETQYF. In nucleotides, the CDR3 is TGCGCCAGCAGCATCCTACAGGGTTCGTATGAGACCCAGTACTTC.

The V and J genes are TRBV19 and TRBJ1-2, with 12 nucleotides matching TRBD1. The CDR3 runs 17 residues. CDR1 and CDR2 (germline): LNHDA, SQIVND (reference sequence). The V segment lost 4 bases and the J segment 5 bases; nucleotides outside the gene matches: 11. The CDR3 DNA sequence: TGTGCCAGTAGTACCCGTAGGGACAGGGGGCTCGTATATGGCTACACCTTC. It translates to CASSTRRDRGLVYGYTF.

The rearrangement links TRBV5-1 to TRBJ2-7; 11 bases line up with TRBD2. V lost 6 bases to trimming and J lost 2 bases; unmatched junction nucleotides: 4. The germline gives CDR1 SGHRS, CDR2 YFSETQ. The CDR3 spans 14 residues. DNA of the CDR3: TGCGCCAGCAACGGGACTAGCGGCCCCTACGAGCAGTACTTC. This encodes CASNGTSGPYEQYF. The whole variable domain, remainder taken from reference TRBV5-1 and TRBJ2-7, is KAGVTQTPRYLIKTRGQQVTLSCSPISGHRSVSWYQQTPGQGLQFLFEYFSETQRNKGNFPGRFSGRQFSNSRSEMNVSTLELGDSALYLCASNGTSGPYEQYFGPGTRLTVT.

The CDR3 DNA sequence: TGCGCCAGCAGTGGACAGCGTCGCGGAGAGACCCAGTACTTC. This encodes CASSGQRRGETQYF. J is TRBJ2-5 and V is TRBV4-1; possibly TRBD1 for D (6 bases). Trimming left V 6 bases short and J 4 bases short, with 15 bases between. The CDR3 loop spans 14 amino acids. CDR1 is MGHRA and CDR2 is YSYEKL in the germline V gene.

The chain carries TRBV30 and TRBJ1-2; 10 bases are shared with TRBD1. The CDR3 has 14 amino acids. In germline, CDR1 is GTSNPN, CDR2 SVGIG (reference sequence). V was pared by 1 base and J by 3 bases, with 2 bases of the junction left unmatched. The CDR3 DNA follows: TGTGCCTGGAGTGCGGACAGGGGGGACTATGGCTACACCTTC. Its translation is CAWSADRGDYGYTF. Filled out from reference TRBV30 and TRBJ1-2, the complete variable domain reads SQTIHQWPATLVQPVGSPLSLECTVEGTSNPNLYWYRQAAGRGLQLLFYSVGIGQISSEVPQNLSASRPQDRQFILSSKKLLLSDSGFYLCAWSADRGDYGYTFGSGTRLTVV.

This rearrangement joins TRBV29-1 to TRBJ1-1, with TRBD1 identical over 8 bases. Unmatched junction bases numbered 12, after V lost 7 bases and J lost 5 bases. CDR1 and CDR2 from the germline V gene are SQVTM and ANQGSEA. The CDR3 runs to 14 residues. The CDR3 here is CSAGTGGGSTEAFF. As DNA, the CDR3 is TGCAGCGCAGGGACAGGCGGGGGCTCAACTGAAGCTTTCTTT.

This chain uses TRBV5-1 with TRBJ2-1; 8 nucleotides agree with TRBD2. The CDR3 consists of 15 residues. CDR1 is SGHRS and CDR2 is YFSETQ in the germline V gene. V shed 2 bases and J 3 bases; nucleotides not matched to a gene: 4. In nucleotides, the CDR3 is TGCGCCAGCAGCTTCTCGGGACTAGTCTACAATGAGCAGTTCTTC. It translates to CASSFSGLVYNEQFF.

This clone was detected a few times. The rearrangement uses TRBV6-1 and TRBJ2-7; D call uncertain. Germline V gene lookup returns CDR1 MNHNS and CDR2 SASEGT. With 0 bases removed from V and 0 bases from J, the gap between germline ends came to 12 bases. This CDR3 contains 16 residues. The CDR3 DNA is TGTGCCAGCAGTGAAGCCCAGGCCACGAGCTCCTACGAGCAGTACTTC. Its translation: CASSEAQATSSYEQYF.

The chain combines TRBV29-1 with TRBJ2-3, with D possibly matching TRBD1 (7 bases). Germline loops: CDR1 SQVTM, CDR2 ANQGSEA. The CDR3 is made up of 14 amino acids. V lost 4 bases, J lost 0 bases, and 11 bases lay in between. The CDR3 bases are TGCAGCGTTGGACAGGGACTTAGCACAGATACGCAGTATTTT. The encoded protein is CSVGQGLSTDTQYF.

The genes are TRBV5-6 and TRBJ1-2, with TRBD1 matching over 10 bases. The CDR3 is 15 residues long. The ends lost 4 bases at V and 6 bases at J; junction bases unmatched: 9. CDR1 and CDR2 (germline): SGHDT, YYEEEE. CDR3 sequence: CASSKRDRGYHGYTF. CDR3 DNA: TGTGCCAGCAGCAAGAGGGACAGGGGATATCATGGCTACACCTTC.

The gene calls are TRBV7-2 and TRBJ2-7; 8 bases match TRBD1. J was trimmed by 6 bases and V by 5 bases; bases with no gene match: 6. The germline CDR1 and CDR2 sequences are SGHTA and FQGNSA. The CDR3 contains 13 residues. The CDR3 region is CASSPQGAGEQYF. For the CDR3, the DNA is TGTGCCAGCAGCCCGCAGGGGGCCGGCGAGCAGTACTTC.

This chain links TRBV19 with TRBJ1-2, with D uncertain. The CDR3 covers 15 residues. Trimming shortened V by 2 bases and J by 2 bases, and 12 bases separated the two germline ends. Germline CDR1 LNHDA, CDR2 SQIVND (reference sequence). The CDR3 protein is CASSIRRYSNYGYTF. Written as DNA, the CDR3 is TGTGCCAGTAGTATAAGGCGATACAGCAACTATGGCTACACCTTC.

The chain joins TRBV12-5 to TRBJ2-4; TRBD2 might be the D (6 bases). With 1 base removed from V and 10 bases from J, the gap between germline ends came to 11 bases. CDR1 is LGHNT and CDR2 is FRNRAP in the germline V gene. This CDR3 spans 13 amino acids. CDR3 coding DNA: TGTGCTAGTGGTTTGGCACCCGGGGGAATTCAGTACTTC. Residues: CASGLAPGGIQYF.